This TCR beta chain derives from a study of cytomegalovirus exposure and HLA in healthy donors. The wider study: A later analysis reported the same platform for the 120 or so validation repertoires and the roughly 700 first-cohort repertoires.

Data came from immunoSEQ multiplex PCR; TCRdb stores just in-frame clones and leaves some out. The sample includes 140,000 to 150,000 clones, about 87% seen only once; the top ten take less than 5.5%. CDR3 length: 17 amino acids. Germline loops: CDR1 SGHNT, CDR2 YYREEE (reference sequence). J lost 11 bases, V lost 5 bases, and 22 bases had no gene match. The receptor's source is a man aged 18 to 30 in good health and CMV-seropositive. The source material was PBMCs. This chain joins TRBV5-4 and TRBJ1-1; TRBD1 agrees at 9 bases. The CDR3 here is CASRGGGTGTGIGRAFF. The CDR3, as DNA: TGTGCCAGCAGGGGTGGGGGCACCGGGACAGGGATAGGTCGGGCTTTCTTT.